The table lists the clone carrying this T cell receptor beta chain with many counts. What it binds is not known. This CDR3 region has 16 residues. The V gene end was trimmed by 8 bases and the J gene end by 5 bases; junction bases not matched to a gene: 18. The germline V gene encodes CDR1 MDHEN and CDR2 SYDVKM. The data originate from a study of early T cells in non-severe SARS-CoV-2 infection. Study summary: Bulk RNA taken from unsorted whole blood was sequenced, leaving chains unpaired.

Study-level results: Anti-spike CD8 specificities were favored by VDJdb matching, whose results missed private and CD4 specificities.

Individual cDNA molecules were tagged with unique molecular identifiers, the study reported. TCRdb re-analysed the 5' RACE reads in MiXCR, keeping a single row per CDR3 protein. The sample lists some 50,000 distinct CDR3 sequences; 5.4% were seen once. The chain is built from TRBV28 and TRBJ2-7; TRBD1 matches at 7 bases. The sample was whole blood, taken at baseline. The clonotype was recovered from an adult who was a healthcare worker with PCR-confirmed SARS-CoV-2 infection or an uninfected control (not recorded which). CDR3 sequence (DNA): TGTGCCAGCCTACCCAGACAGGGAAGAGGGAGAAACGAGCAGTACTTC. Its protein product is CASLPRQGRGRNEQYF.